This T cell receptor (beta chain) comes out of a study of T cells after yellow fever vaccination. Study overall: Preparation of fractions with low cell numbers was performed using SMART-Seq v4 Ultra Low Input.

Whole-study findings and limits: Clones that expanded after primary vaccination mostly reappeared after the booster (approximately 96% CD4, approximately 87% CD8). A faster peak, day 5 versus 15, was reached by the weaker secondary response.

MiXCR, applied by TCRdb to the 5' RACE reads, yields one record per CDR3 protein. The data show approximately 300,000 distinct CDR3 sequences, with around 6.8% seen just once and around 17% held by the top ten. The CDR3 spans 14 residues. Losses at the gene ends were 5 bases for V and 7 bases for J; bases not matched to a gene: 9. From germline, CDR1 is SGHTA and CDR2 FQGNSA. This clonotype occurred a few times. Its antigen is currently unknown. The V gene is TRBV7-2, the J gene TRBJ2-5, with 8 bases lining up with TRBD1. Specimen: PBMCs, collected about 49 days after the first yellow fever vaccination. The TCR originated in a man aged 18 to 35 who received the YFV17D yellow fever vaccine. The CDR3 coding sequence is TGTGCCAGCAGCCGGGGACAGGCTATGGGGACCCAGTACTTC. Its translation is CASSRGQAMGTQYF.